This T cell receptor (beta chain) was identified in a study of T cell responses to AZD1222 COVID-19 vaccine (dated by TCRdb to about 2021). At the level of the whole study: A total of roughly 240 trial participants underwent TCR sequencing, of whom some 210 received two doses of AZD1222 and about 25 received two doses of the MenACWY control vaccine. Trial participants were enrolled by age into 18-55, 56-69 and 70-plus year subgroups, with about 150, 28 and 57 TCR-sequenced participants respectively.

Germline trimming: 5 bases from V, 0 bases from J; junction bases outside gene matches: 5. The germline V gene supplies CDR1 MNHEY and CDR2 SVGEGT. The CDR3 holds 15 amino acids from the cysteine to the phenylalanine. The entry retains the CDR3 DNA only, 45 bases that are in frame from base 1. As for this clone: Its antigen is unknown. No base qualities exist here, and no much larger clone lies one base off it.

Taken with the paper, the label for time point translates to: baseline before first vaccination. What this sample's treatment or condition label stands for: meningococcal conjugate vaccine given as trial control. The vaccinee samples were drawn from two UK trials, COV001 and COV002, one of which was a single-blind randomized controlled phase 2/3 trial testing AZD1222 (ChAdOx1 nCoV-19) in healthy adults. For TCRbeta chain sequencing, PBMC samples were collected from trial participants at day 0 and at day 28 after the second dose. Here is what the overall study found, with its caveats: Vaccine-associated CD4 TCRs spanned the whole spike protein, with dominant responses in regions 160-218 and 743-854. Reportedly, almost half of the unique spike-specific TCRs recognized epitopes lying outside the regions that are mutated in the B.1.351 and B.1.1.7 variants. Because no samples from the day 14 peak response were available, repertoires could be characterized only after the peak T cell response. Participants were mostly white British, with more females than males. The authors suggested clonal diversity may have been underestimated. Conclusions about previously exposed vaccinees are limited, since just six AZD1222 recipients were seropositive for SARS-CoV-2 at baseline. In the small 56-69-year group, the increase in depth fell short of significance, most likely because of low power. After two AZD1222 doses, both the breadth and the depth of spike-specific TCRs were significantly higher than at day 0 and than in MenACWY recipients.

The CDR3 regions of human TCRbeta chains were subjected to immunosequencing. The study's own analysis went as follows. Repertoire TCRs were checked for matches against a reference library of SARS-CoV-2-specific TCRs that had been generated using the MIRA antigen-specificity platform. Breadth meant the fraction of unique TCRs that were SARS-CoV-2-associated, whereas depth meant the fraction of total T cells that were SARS-CoV-2-associated. Using the MIRA data, each spike-specific TCR was assigned both to the spike region to which the TCR was reactive and to a CD4 or CD8 class. Log10-transformed breadth and depth values were compared by one-way ANOVA with Sidak's multiple comparisons tests. Drawn from immuneACCESS, this table holds only the in-frame rearrangements with V and J called that TCRdb kept. Clones are partly lost; checked studies trace under half to an unresolved V gene and leave the rest unexplained. That table supplies the V and J calls and clone size; D and trimming were determined from the DNA. In this sample the table shows approximately 98,000 clones, approximately 89% of which occur a single time. About 3% of the sample rests with the top ten.

The sample consisted of peripheral blood, taken on day 0 of MenACWY control vaccination. The chain links TRBV6-2 or TRBV6-3 with TRBJ2-7; TRBD2 matches 9 bases in the middle. This clonotype originated in an adult in good health. Here is the DNA: TGTGCCAGCAGTGATAGCGGGGGTCCCTCCTACGAGCAGTACTTC. It is translated as CASSDSGGPSYEQYF.